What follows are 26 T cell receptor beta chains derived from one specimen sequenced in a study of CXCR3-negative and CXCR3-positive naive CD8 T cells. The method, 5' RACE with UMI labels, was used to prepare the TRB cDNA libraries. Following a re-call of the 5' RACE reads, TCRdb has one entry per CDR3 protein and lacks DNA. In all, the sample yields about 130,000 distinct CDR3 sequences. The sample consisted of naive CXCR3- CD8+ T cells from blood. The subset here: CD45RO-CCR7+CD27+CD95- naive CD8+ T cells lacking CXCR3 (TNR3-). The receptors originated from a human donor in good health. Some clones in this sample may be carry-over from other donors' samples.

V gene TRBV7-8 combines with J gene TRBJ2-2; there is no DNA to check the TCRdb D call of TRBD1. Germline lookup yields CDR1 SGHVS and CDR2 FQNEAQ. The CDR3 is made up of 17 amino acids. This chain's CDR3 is CASSLLNRNSNTGELFF.

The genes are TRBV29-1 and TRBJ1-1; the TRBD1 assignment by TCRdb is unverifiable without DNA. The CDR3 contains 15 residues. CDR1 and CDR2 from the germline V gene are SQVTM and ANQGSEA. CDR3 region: CSVEEVGGGGIEAFF.

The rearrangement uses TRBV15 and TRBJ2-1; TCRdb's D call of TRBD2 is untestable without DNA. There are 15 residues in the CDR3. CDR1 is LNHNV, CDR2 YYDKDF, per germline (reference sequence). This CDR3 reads CATSKLAEVLTEQFF.

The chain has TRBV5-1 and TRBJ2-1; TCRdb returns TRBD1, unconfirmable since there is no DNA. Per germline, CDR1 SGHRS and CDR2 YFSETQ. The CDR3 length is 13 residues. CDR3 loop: CASSPRTGYEQFF.

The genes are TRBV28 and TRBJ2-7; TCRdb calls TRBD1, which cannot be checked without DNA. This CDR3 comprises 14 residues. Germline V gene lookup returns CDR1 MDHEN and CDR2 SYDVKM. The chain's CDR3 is CASRTNRGLYEQYF.

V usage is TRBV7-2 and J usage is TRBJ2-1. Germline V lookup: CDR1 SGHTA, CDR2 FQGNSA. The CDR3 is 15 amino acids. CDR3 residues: CASSLSIDIGVDQFF.

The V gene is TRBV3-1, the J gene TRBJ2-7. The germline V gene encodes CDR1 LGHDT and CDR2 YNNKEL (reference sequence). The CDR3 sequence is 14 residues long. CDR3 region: CASSQDGRTYEQYF.

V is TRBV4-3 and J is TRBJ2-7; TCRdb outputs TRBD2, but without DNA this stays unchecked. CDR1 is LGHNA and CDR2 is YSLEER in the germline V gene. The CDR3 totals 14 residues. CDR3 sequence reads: CASSQDKGGYEQYF.

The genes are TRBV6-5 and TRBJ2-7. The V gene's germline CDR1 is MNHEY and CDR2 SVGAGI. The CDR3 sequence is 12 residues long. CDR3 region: CASSDSYNEQYF.

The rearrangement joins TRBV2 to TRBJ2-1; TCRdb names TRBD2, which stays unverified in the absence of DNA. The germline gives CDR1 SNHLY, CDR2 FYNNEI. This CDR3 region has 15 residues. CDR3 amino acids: CASSEQAGGYNEQFF.

This chain's CDR3 is CASSPVSPNEQFF. The chain recombines TRBV7-9 with TRBJ2-1. CDR3 length: 13 amino acids. CDR1 is SEHNR and CDR2 is FQNEAQ in the germline V gene (reference sequence). Full variable domain (rest looked up from reference TRBV7-9 and TRBJ2-1): DTGVSQNPRHKITKRGQNVTFRCDPISEHNRLYWYRQTLGQGPEFLTYFQNEAQLEKSRLLSDRFSAERPKGSFSTLEIQRTEQGDSAMYLCASSPVSPNEQFFGPGTRLTVL.

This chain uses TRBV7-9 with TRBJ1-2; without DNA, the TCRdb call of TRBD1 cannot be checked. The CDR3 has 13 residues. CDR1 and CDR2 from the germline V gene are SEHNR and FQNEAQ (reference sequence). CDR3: CSGTGGRDYGYTF.

This CDR3 is CASSPVPDGYTEAFF. V gene TRBV27 combines with J gene TRBJ1-1; TCRdb calls TRBD1, which cannot be checked without DNA. This CDR3 contains 15 residues. Germline CDR1 MNHEY, CDR2 SMNVEV (reference sequence).

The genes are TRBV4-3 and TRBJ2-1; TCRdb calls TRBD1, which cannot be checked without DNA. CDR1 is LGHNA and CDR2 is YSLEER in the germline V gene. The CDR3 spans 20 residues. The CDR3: CASSEDRDRGRGGAYTEQFF.

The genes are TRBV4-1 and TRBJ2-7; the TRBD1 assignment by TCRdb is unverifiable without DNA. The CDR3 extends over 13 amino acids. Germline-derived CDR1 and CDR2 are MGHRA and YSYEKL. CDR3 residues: CASSQVRGVEQYF.

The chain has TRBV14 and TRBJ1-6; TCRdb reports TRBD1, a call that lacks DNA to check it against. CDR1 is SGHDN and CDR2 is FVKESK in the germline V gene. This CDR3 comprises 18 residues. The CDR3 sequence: CASSQDRQLSSYNSPLHF. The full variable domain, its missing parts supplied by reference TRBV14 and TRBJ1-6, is EAGVTQFPSHSVIEKGQTVTLRCDPISGHDNLYWYRRVMGKEIKFLLHFVKESKQDESGMPNNRFLAERTGGTYSTLKVQPAELEDSGVYFCASSQDRQLSSYNSPLHFGNGTRLTVT.

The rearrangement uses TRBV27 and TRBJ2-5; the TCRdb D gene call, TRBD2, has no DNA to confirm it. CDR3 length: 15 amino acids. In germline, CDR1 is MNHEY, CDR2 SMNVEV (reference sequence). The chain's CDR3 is CASSSPQRGKETQYF.

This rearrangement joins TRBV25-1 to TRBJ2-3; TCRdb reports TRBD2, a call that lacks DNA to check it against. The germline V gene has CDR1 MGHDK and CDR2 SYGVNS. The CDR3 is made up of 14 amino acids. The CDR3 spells CASSPPPGTDTQYF.

The CDR3 sequence: CAISEITGDTEAFF. V is TRBV10-3 and J is TRBJ1-1; the D gene TCRdb calls, TRBD1, cannot be checked with no DNA. The CDR3 length is 14 residues. Germline values: CDR1 ENHRY, CDR2 SYGVKD.

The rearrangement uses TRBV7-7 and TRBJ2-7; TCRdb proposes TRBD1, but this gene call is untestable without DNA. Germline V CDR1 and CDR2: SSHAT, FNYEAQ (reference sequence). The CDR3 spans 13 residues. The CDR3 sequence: CASRPGQGARQYF.

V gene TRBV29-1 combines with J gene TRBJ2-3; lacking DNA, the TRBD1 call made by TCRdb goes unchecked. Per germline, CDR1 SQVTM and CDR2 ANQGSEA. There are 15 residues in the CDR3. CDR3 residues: CSVELWTGNRDTQYF.

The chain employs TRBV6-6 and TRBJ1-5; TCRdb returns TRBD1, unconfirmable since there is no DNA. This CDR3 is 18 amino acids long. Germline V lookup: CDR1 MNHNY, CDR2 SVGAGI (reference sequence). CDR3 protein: CASSYSARPQSGNQPQHF.

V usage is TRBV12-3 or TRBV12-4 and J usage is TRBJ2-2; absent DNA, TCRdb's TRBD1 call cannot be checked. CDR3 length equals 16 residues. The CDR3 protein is CASSLRDRTNTGELFF.

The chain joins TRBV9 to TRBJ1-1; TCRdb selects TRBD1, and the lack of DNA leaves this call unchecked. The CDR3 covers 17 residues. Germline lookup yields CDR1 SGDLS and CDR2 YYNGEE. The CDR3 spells CASSVESGPGVNTEAFF.

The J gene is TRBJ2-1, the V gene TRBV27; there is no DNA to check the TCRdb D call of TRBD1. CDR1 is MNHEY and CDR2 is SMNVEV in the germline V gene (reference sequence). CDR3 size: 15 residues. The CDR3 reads CASSLGALGIDEQFF.

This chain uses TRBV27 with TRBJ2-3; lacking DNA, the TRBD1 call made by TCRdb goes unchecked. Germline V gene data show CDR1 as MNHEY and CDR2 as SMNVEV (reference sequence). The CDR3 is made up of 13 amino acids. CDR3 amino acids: CASSPYRADTQYF.